The T cell receptor beta chain under discussion was sequenced for a study of shared clonotypes between healthy human individuals. Study observations and caveats: Deeper or shallower sequencing was expected to change how clonotypes are shared among donors.

Donors included only healthy HIV-negative adults lacking recent acute infections or vaccinations. As to this clone: Its cognate antigen is unknown.

V lost 0 bases to trimming and J lost 0 bases, with 12 bases between them. Germline loops: CDR1 GTSNPN, CDR2 SVGIG (reference sequence). This CDR3 is 15 amino acids long. Measured with immunoSEQ multiplex PCR; TCRdb has only the in-frame clones, and not every one. The repertoire has roughly 2 million clones, almost 96% of them found once; the top ten carry over 0.1%. The chain couples TRBV30 to TRBJ2-7; maybe TRBD1 (5 bases). Sample: naive CD4+ T cells sorted from blood. Subset here: CD45RA+ positively selected. The TCR sequence derives from a man between 18 and 35 years old in good health. CDR3 bases: TGTGCCTGGAGTGTAGGGGCAAGAAGCTCCTACGAGCAGTACTTC. Encoded protein: CAWSVGARSSYEQYF.